The entry that follows covers one T cell receptor beta chain sequence. This receptor's antigen is unknown. Per-base quality was not reported, and no clone a single base away is much larger than it. Trimming at the junction amounts to 5 bases on V and 3 bases on J, and the germline ends lie 18 bases apart. The CDR3 runs 16 residues from the cysteine to the phenylalanine. The read is trimmed to its CDR3 DNA, 48 bases read in frame from base 1. This sample's time point label indicates: about 28 days (+/-7) after the second vaccine dose. Because spike-specific TCR depth and breadth did not differ between the two schedules, AZD1222 recipients who got a second dose at roughly 4 weeks were pooled with those who got a second dose at roughly 12 weeks. Vaccinee samples came from UK trials COV001 and COV002, including a single-blind randomized controlled phase 2/3 trial of AZD1222 (ChAdOx1 nCoV-19) in healthy adults. For TCRbeta chain sequencing, PBMC samples from trial participants were taken at day 0 and at day 28 after the second dose.

The data derive from a study of T cell responses to AZD1222 COVID-19 vaccine (dated by TCRdb to about 2021). Describing the broader study: TCR sequencing covered some 250 trial participants: 200 to 210 given two doses of AZD1222 and 26 given two doses of MenACWY control vaccine. Trial participants were enrolled by age into subgroups of 18-55, 56-69 and 70-plus years, and approximately 150, 30 and 60 TCR-sequenced participants, respectively, were included in these subgroups. The paper's findings and limits, for the study overall: Most participants were white British and females outnumbered males, and the authors suggested that clonal diversity may have been underestimated. Because no day 14 peak-response samples were available, repertoires were characterized only after the peak T cell response. Conclusions about previously exposed vaccinees are limited, since just a handful of AZD1222 recipients were seropositive for SARS-CoV-2 at baseline. In the small 56-69-year group, the increase in depth fell short of significance, most likely because of low power. Reportedly, almost half of the unique spike-specific TCRs recognized epitopes lying outside the regions that are mutated in the B.1.351 and B.1.1.7 variants. Spike-specific TCR breadth and depth rose significantly after two AZD1222 doses compared with day 0 and with MenACWY recipients. The whole spike protein was spanned by vaccine-associated CD4 TCRs, and dominant responses were seen in regions 160-218 and 743-854.

The CDR3 regions of human TCRbeta chains were subjected to immunosequencing. In the paper's pipeline: Repertoire TCRs were matched against a reference library of SARS-CoV-2-specific TCRs generated with the MIRA antigen-specificity platform. Breadth was defined as the fraction of unique TCRs that were SARS-CoV-2-associated, and depth was defined as the fraction of total T cells that were SARS-CoV-2-associated. Using the MIRA data, each spike-specific TCR was assigned both to the spike region to which the TCR was reactive and to a CD4 or CD8 class. Log10-transformed breadth and depth values were compared by one-way ANOVA with Sidak's multiple comparisons tests. TCRdb's version of the immuneACCESS table is confined to in-frame rearrangements and falls short of the full clone set. An unresolved V gene accounts for under half of the shortfall where checked; the remainder is of unknown origin. V and J calls and clone size are those listed in that table; D and trimming were worked out from the DNA. The sample table lists some 99,000 clones, 80% to 90% of them with a count of one. The top ten constitute roughly 4.4% of the sample.

This sequence originates from an adult who received the AZD1222 COVID-19 vaccine. The material sequenced was peripheral blood, taken 28 days after the second AZD1222 dose. The chain links TRBV5-3 with TRBJ2-1; TRBD2 is possibly the D segment (5 matching bases). TRBV5-3 has ORF status, its function being uncertain. This receptor carries the CDR3 CARSPRAALLYNEQFF. The DNA sequence is TGTGCCAGAAGTCCGAGGGCCGCCCTGCTCTACAATGAGCAGTTCTTC.